The clone carrying this TCR beta chain is labeled large (0.1 to 1%). Its target is not known. Before the COVID-19 pandemic, during about 2010-2019, CD4+ T cells were taken from unexposed donors. After roughly ten days of culture, CD4+ T cells were isolated. Unexposed-donor CD4+ T cells were probed with SARS-CoV-2 S/N and four cold-coronavirus spikes, cells permitting. Sequenced by immunoSEQ multiplex PCR; TCRdb stores in-frame clones only, minus some. This sample has 20,000 to 25,000 clones, with 78% found just once. CDR3 length: 15 amino acids. Deletions cut 2 bases from V and 0 bases from J, with 11 bases between. From germline, CDR1 is SNHLY and CDR2 FYNNEI. The sample belongs to a study of CD4 T cells in relation to SARS-CoV-2 and coronaviruses. Across the study: Negative control cultures got HIV-1 Nef peptides or no peptide.

The clonotype comes from a human donor in good health. The chain has TRBV2 and TRBJ2-7; D might be TRBD1 (6 bases). Sequenced input: CD4+ T cells from PBMCs, cultured in vitro. The CDR3 DNA sequence: TGTGCCAGCAGTGAAATGGGGGCGTACTCCTACGAGCAGTACTTC. This gives the protein CASSEMGAYSYEQYF.